This T cell receptor (beta chain) was found in a study of T cell responses to AZD1222 COVID-19 vaccine. Background on the study: Second doses that came at about 4 or about 12 weeks were put together. Study-wide findings and caveats: It was only a handful of AZD1222 recipients who were seropositive at baseline. None of the repertoires were sampled until the peak T cell response had passed.

Comments on this clone: Antigen: not known.

Clones were sequenced by immunoSEQ multiplex PCR, and TCRdb holds only the in-frame ones, with some missing. Counted here are approximately 130,000 clones, over 85% occurring once; the ten biggest clones make up about 3%. This TCR was sampled from an adult in good health. The material sequenced was peripheral blood, taken on day 0 of AZD1222 vaccination.

CDR3 in amino acids: CASSFWGEDYGYTF. CDR3 nucleotides: TGTGCCAGCAGCTTTTGGGGCGAAGACTATGGCTACACCTTC. This chain connects TRBV5-5 to TRBJ1-2; the D gene is possibly TRBD1 (5 bases). The germline CDR1 and CDR2 sequences are SGHKS and YYEKEE (reference sequence). Trimming took off 2 bases at V and 3 bases at J, with 11 bases between the two ends. The length of the CDR3 is 14 residues.